This TCR beta chain derives from a study of blood T cells in healthy people across ages. Study-wide results and caveats: Naive and antigen-experienced cells could not be conclusively compared, given unsorted PBMCs.

The V and J ends lost 4 bases and 2 bases respectively, with 10 bases between them. Germline CDR1 SGHDT, CDR2 YYEEEE. The CDR3 totals 15 residues. This clonotype was observed a handful of times. The antigen remains undetermined. Alongside a J-beta primer mix, a sample-barcoded 5' primer served in a second PCR lasting about 7 to 11 cycles. TCRdb used MiXCR to reprocess the 5' RACE reads, holding one entry per CDR3 protein. This sample has fewer than 1 million distinct CDR3 sequences, with more than 40% found just once. The genes are TRBV5-6 and TRBJ2-6; D is possibly TRBD1 (5 bases). This clonotype was obtained from a man aged 55 to 70 in good health. Sequenced sample: blood. The CDR3 loop is CASSRETAGANVLTF. The CDR3 DNA reads TGTGCCAGCAGCCGCGAGACAGCTGGGGCCAACGTCCTGACTTTC.